The 3 T cell receptor beta chains reported below all come from one sample, sequenced in a study of T cells in localized non-small cell lung cancer. Method: immunoSEQ multiplex PCR; TCRdb's copy keeps in-frame clones and lacks some. The sample has 45,000 to 60,000 clones; about nine tenths are singletons. Source: peripheral blood, taken before any cancer treatment. All receptors derive from a woman between 35 and 70 years old with stage I lung adenocarcinoma.

The chain links TRBV12-5 to TRBJ1-6, with D uncertain. V was trimmed by 11 bases and J by 5 bases, leaving 13 bases between them. CDR3 length equals 13 residues. Germline lookup yields CDR1 LGHNT and CDR2 FRNRAP. The CDR3, as DNA: TGTGCTTCTGTAGGCGGCGATAATTCACCCCTCCACTTT. This gives the protein CASVGGDNSPLHF.

The chain joins TRBV30 to TRBJ2-3, with 8 bases aligning to TRBD2. Per the germline V gene, CDR1 is GTSNPN and CDR2 is SVGIG (reference sequence). Germline trimming cut 2 bases from V and 8 bases from J; bases unmatched to any gene: 12. The CDR3 is 15 residues long. CDR3 nucleotides: TGTGCCTGGAGTAGGACGGGGGGGCTAGGAGGTACGCAGTATTTT. Translation gives CAWSRTGGLGGTQYF.

This chain links TRBV9 with TRBJ1-5; D is uncertain. Trimming left V 0 bases short and J 3 bases short, with 4 bases between. The CDR3 is 13 amino acids. Germline V gene lookup returns CDR1 SGDLS and CDR2 YYNGEE. The CDR3 nucleotides read TGTGCCAGCAGCGTAGTTGACAATCAGCCCCAGCATTTT. Translation gives CASSVVDNQPQHF.